Below, 3 T cell receptor beta chains from the same sample are listed, as sequenced in a study of blood T cell repertoires in COVID-19. Clones were sequenced by immunoSEQ multiplex PCR, and TCRdb holds only the in-frame ones, with some missing. The sample records more than 100,000 clones, 80% to 85% being singletons. The sample comprised peripheral blood. The receptors were sampled from a man aged 55 to 70 with acute or convalescent COVID-19.

The rearrangement uses TRBV5-1 and TRBJ2-6; the D gene is possibly TRBD1 (6 bases). The CDR3 has 15 residues. Trimming took off 2 bases at V and 1 base at J, with 7 bases between the two ends. Per the germline V gene, CDR1 is SGHRS and CDR2 is YFSETQ. The CDR3 DNA is TGCGCCAGCAGCTTCACAGGGTCTGGGGCCAACGTCCTGACTTTC. Protein: CASSFTGSGANVLTF.

This chain links TRBV19 with TRBJ2-2; possibly TRBD1 for D (6 bases). Trimming pared 6 bases from V and 0 bases from J, leaving 14 bases between. This CDR3 contains 16 residues. Germline lookup yields CDR1 LNHDA and CDR2 SQIVND (reference sequence). The CDR3 DNA reads TGTGCCAGTAGGATCGGGACACCTGCGAACACCGGGGAGCTGTTTTTT. This codes for CASRIGTPANTGELFF.

The chain employs TRBV6-2 or TRBV6-3 and TRBJ1-2; 7 bases align to TRBD1. Germline trimming cut 5 bases from V and 4 bases from J; bases unmatched to any gene: 10. CDR3 length: 15 residues. The germline V gene encodes CDR1 MNHEY and CDR2 SVGEGT. The CDR3 sequence: CASSHPDRITYGYTF. CDR3 DNA sequence: TGTGCCAGCAGTCATCCGGACAGGATAACCTATGGCTACACCTTC.